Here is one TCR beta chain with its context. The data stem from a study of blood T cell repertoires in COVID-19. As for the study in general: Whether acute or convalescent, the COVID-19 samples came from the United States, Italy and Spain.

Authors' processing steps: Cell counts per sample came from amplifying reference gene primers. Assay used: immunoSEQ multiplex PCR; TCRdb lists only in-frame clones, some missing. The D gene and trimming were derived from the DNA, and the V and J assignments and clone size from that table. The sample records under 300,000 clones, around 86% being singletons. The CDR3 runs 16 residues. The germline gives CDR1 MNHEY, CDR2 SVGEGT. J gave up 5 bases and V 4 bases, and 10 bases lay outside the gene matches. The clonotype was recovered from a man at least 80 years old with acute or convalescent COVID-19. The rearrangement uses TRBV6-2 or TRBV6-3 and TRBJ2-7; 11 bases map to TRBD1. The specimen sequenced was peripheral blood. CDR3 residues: CASSLVRTGGPHEQYF. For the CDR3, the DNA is TGTGCCAGCAGTTTGGTCCGGACAGGGGGCCCCCACGAGCAGTACTTC.